This is a list of T cell receptor beta chains from one sample in a study of blood T cell repertoires in COVID-19. Method: immunoSEQ multiplex PCR; TCRdb's copy keeps in-frame clones and lacks some. The data contain about 260,000 clones, about 89% of them seen just once; the ten biggest clones take up approximately 1.5%. Sequenced: peripheral blood. The receptors here all came from a woman between 35 and 50 years old who had recovered from COVID-19. The CDR3 runs from the conserved cysteine through the conserved F or W. A D gene is named only where the DNA matches it firmly. Part of the rows lack a size; the others show once, few, many or a class for expanded clones.

clone size	V gene	D gene	J gene	CDR3 DNA	CDR3 protein
.	TRBV18	.	TRBJ2-7	TGTGCCAGCTCACCACCGGTCGGGACTCCTAGCTCCTACGAGCAGTACTTC	CASSPPVGTPSSYEQYF
.	TRBV18	.	TRBJ2-7	TGTGCCAGCTCTCCTAGCTCCTACGAGCAGTACTTC	CASSPSSYEQYF
.	TRBV19	.	TRBJ1-2	TGTGCCAGTAGTCTCGCTTTGGGGCTGGTACTCTATGGCTACACCTTC	CASSLALGLVLYGYTF
.	TRBV12-3/TRBV12-4	.	TRBJ1-5	TGTGCCAGCAGTTTAAGGGGTGCCCAGCATTTT	CASSLRGAQHF
.	TRBV19	TRBD1	TRBJ1-5	TGTGCCAGTAGCTTGACAGGGGTAAGCAATCAGCCCCAGCATTTT	CASSLTGVSNQPQHF
.	TRBV5-1	.	TRBJ2-5	TGCGCCAGCAGCTTGGCTCCTGGGCCCCAGTACTTC	CASSLAPGPQYF
.	TRBV2	.	TRBJ1-2	TGTGCCAGCAGTGCCCGACCAACGGGGGGGCCCCCCAAATATGGCTACACCTTC	CASSARPTGGPPKYGYTF
.	TRBV7-9	.	TRBJ2-7	TGTGCCAGCAGCTTCCAGGGAAGCTACGAGCAGTACTTC	CASSFQGSYEQYF
.	TRBV19	.	TRBJ1-2	TGTGCCAGTAGTATAGGGACAGTCGCCGAGGGATACACCTTC	CASSIGTVAEGYTF
.	TRBV6-5	.	TRBJ1-3	TGTGCCAGCAGTTACCACAGTATGTCGTCTGGAAACACCATATATTTT	CASSYHSMSSGNTIYF
few	TRBV3-1/TRBV3-2	.	TRBJ1-3	TGTGCCAGCAGCCAAGATACCACCTACTCTGGAAACACCATATATTTT	CASSQDTTYSGNTIYF
.	TRBV3-1/TRBV3-2	.	TRBJ2-2	TGTGCCAGCAGCCGACAGATGAACACCGGGGAGCTGTTTTTT	CASSRQMNTGELFF
.	TRBV4-3	.	TRBJ1-4	TGCGCCAGCAGCCAAGAACCCTCCCATGCGGGGGAAAAACTGTTTTTT	CASSQEPSHAGEKLFF
.	TRBV2	.	TRBJ2-1	TGTGCCAGCAGTGGATCGGGACTGAAGCAGTTCTTC	CASSGSGLKQFF
.	TRBV7-9	.	TRBJ1-1	TGTGCCAGCAGTAGTTACACTGAAGCTTTCTTT	CASSSYTEAFF
.	TRBV27	TRBD2	TRBJ2-7	TGTGCCAGCAGTTTTGGGGAGGGAAACGAGCAGTACTTC	CASSFGEGNEQYF
.	TRBV7-2	TRBD2	TRBJ2-3	TGTGCCAGCAGCAGCGCTTGGGGGGGGGATACGCAGTATTTT	CASSSAWGGDTQYF
once	TRBV6-1	.	TRBJ2-1	TGTGCCAGCAGTGAAGTACTAGGCCAGCAGTTCTTC	CASSEVLGQQFF
once	TRBV29-1	.	TRBJ2-3	TGCAGCGTTGTGCGGGGGCCTATCACAGATACGCAGTATTTT	CSVVRGPITDTQYF
.	TRBV5-1	TRBD2	TRBJ2-5	TGCGCCAGCAGCGTACCTAGGGGAGGGGAGACCCAGTACTTC	CASSVPRGGETQYF
few	TRBV5-1	TRBD1	TRBJ1-1	TGCGCCAGCAGGTGGACAGGCAGCACCGGAACTGAAGCTTTCTTT	CASRWTGSTGTEAFF
.	TRBV6-2/TRBV6-3	.	TRBJ1-2	TGTGCCAGCAGTTACTCCCCAGGGGATAACTATGGCTACACCTTC	CASSYSPGDNYGYTF
.	TRBV11-2	TRBD2	TRBJ2-1	TGTGCCAGCAGCTCCGAGCGGGGGGGCCTCGAGCAGTTCTTC	CASSSERGGLEQFF
.	TRBV7-2	.	TRBJ1-1	TGTGCCAGCAGCTTCATGGCAGTAATGAACACTGAAGCTTTCTTT	CASSFMAVMNTEAFF
.	TRBV9	.	TRBJ2-2	TGTGCCAGCAGCCTGAGAGGGCCGACGAACACCGGGGAGCTGTTTTTT	CASSLRGPTNTGELFF
.	TRBV11-2	.	TRBJ1-3	TGTGCCAGCAGCTTAGGAGCCGGGTATGGAAACACCATATATTTT	CASSLGAGYGNTIYF
.	TRBV18	.	TRBJ2-5	TGTGCCAGCTCACCTGAGGCAGGGAGGGAGACCCAGTACTTC	CASSPEAGRETQYF
.	TRBV5-1	.	TRBJ1-2	TGCGCCAGCAGCTTGGGATCCACAGGCTATGGCTACACCTTC	CASSLGSTGYGYTF
.	TRBV20-1	TRBD2	TRBJ2-3	TGCAGTGCCAGTGGGCCTAGCGGGGGGTTGGATACGCAGTATTTT	CSASGPSGGLDTQYF
.	TRBV25-1	.	TRBJ1-1	TGTGCCAGCAGTGGTCAGGGGAACACTGAAGCTTTCTTT	CASSGQGNTEAFF
.	TRBV7-9	.	TRBJ2-3	TGTGCCAGCAGCCGTCCAGGGGAGTCAGATACGCAGTATTTT	CASSRPGESDTQYF
.	TRBV6-5	TRBD1	TRBJ1-2	TGTGCCAGCAGTCAGGGTGGACAGGGAACCTATGGCTACACCTTC	CASSQGGQGTYGYTF
.	TRBV30	TRBD1	TRBJ2-3	TGTGCCTGGACCCGGGACAGGGGGCTCGCAGATACGCAGTATTTT	CAWTRDRGLADTQYF
.	TRBV5-1	TRBD1	TRBJ2-7	TGCGCCAGCAGCCCGCGGACAGGAAACGGTAACGAGCAGTACTTC	CASSPRTGNGNEQYF
.	TRBV5-6	.	TRBJ2-3	TGTGCCAGCAGCTTGGGGGACTGGGAGGATACGCAGTATTTT	CASSLGDWEDTQYF
.	TRBV6-5	.	TRBJ1-2	TGTGCCAGCGGGAGGGGATTTGACAGCTATGGCTACACCTTC	CASGRGFDSYGYTF
.	TRBV7-6	.	TRBJ2-3	TGTGCCAGCAGCCTGGGCCTGGGCACAGATACGCAGTATTTT	CASSLGLGTDTQYF
.	TRBV29-1	.	TRBJ2-7	TGCAGCGTATTACAGGGCTCTTCCTACGAGCAGTACTTC	CSVLQGSSYEQYF
.	TRBV29-1	TRBD1	TRBJ2-1	TGCAGCGTCGCCTACAGGGGCTCCTACAATGAGCAGTTCTTC	CSVAYRGSYNEQFF
.	TRBV11-3	.	TRBJ2-7	TGTGCCAGCAGCCTAGCAGGCCACCACGAGCAGTACTTC	CASSLAGHHEQYF
.	TRBV23-1	TRBD1	TRBJ2-7	TGCGCCAGCAGTCGTGACAGGGGGTACGAGCAGTACTTC	CASSRDRGYEQYF
once	TRBV19	.	TRBJ1-4	TGTGCCAGTAGTAGGTACCGGGTGACTAATGAAAAACTGTTTTTT	CASSRYRVTNEKLFF
.	TRBV27	.	TRBJ2-7	TGTGCCAGCAAACGGGGGTTATCGAGTGGGTACGAGCAGTACTTC	CASKRGLSSGYEQYF
.	TRBV30	TRBD1	TRBJ1-1	TGTGCCTGGGCGGACAGGGGAAACACTGAAGCTTTCTTT	CAWADRGNTEAFF
.	TRBV6-5	TRBD2	TRBJ2-3	TGTGCCAGCAGTACGGGGGGGGCAGATACGCAGTATTTT	CASSTGGADTQYF
once	TRBV5-6	.	TRBJ1-1	TGTGCCAGCAGCGCAGACAGGCGTAACACTGAAGCTTTCTTT	CASSADRRNTEAFF
.	TRBV5-6	TRBD1	TRBJ2-1	TGTGCCAGCAGCCGCACAGGGGGCGGTGAGCAGTTCTTC	CASSRTGGGEQFF